Below are 8 T cell receptor beta chains sequenced from a single sample in a study of T cell responses to AZD1222 COVID-19 vaccine. The repertoire was sequenced with immunoSEQ multiplex PCR; TCRdb's copy has only in-frame clones and lacks some. The data contain about 99,000 clones, about 90% of them seen just once; the ten biggest clones take up 4% to 5.5%. The source material was peripheral blood, sampled on day 0 of AZD1222 vaccination. These TCRs come from an adult in good health.

To note about this clone: The sample has other DNA sequences that encode this CDR3 too. The CDR3 reads CASSEGAGGGGTDTQYF. The CDR3 nucleotides read TGTGCCAGCAGTGAAGGGGCGGGGGGCGGGGGGACAGATACGCAGTATTTT. The chain is built from TRBV6-1 and TRBJ2-3; TRBD2 matches at 8 bases. Germline CDR1 is MNHNS and CDR2 is SASEGT. V trimming: 1 base; J trimming: 3 bases; junction bases outside the gene matches: 9. The CDR3 length is 17 residues.

The table lists this clone with a count of one. The chain has TRBV27 and TRBJ2-5; the D is unclear. The CDR3 totals 11 residues. Germline V gene data show CDR1 as MNHEY and CDR2 as SMNVEV (reference sequence). Trimming pared 6 bases from V and 0 bases from J, leaving 2 bases between. The CDR3 sequence: CASSHQETQYF. The CDR3 coding sequence is TGTGCCAGCAGCCACCAAGAGACCCAGTACTTC.

The chain combines TRBV6-5 with TRBJ1-5; TRBD1 matches at 7 bases. The CDR3 sequence is 15 residues long. The germline CDR1 and CDR2 sequences are MNHEY and SVGAGI. The V and J ends lost 6 bases and 6 bases, in that order; junction bases with no gene match: 11. The CDR3 loop reads CASSQITGAGQPQHF. Here the CDR3 DNA reads TGTGCCAGCAGCCAAATAACAGGGGCGGGTCAGCCCCAGCATTTT.

The rearrangement uses TRBV6-5 and TRBJ2-1; D may be TRBD1 or TRBD2 (5 bases each). The germline V and J ends were trimmed by 5 bases and 9 bases, with 8 bases remaining between them. The CDR3 is 11 residues long. Germline V CDR1 and CDR2: MNHEY, SVGAGI. The chain's CDR3 is CASSQGPEQFF. The CDR3 DNA sequence: TGTGCCAGCAGTCAGGGACCTGAGCAGTTCTTC.

The sample holds one count of this clone. The chain couples TRBV29-1 to TRBJ2-5, with TRBD2 identical over 7 bases. J was trimmed by 4 bases and V by 7 bases; bases with no gene match: 6. This CDR3 contains 12 residues. Germline V lookup: CDR1 SQVTM, CDR2 ANQGSEA. This CDR3 reads CSGAGRGETQYF. DNA of the CDR3: TGCAGCGGGGCTGGGAGGGGAGAGACCCAGTACTTC.

This chain uses TRBV30 with TRBJ2-3, with 10 bases matching TRBD2. The CDR3 is 13 residues long. The J segment lost 7 bases and the V segment lost 5 bases, leaving 6 bases of the junction unmatched. The germline V gene encodes CDR1 GTSNPN and CDR2 SVGIG (reference sequence). CDR3 coding DNA: TGTGCCTGGGATAGCGGGGGGCAAAATACGCAGTATTTT. Translating it yields CAWDSGGQNTQYF.

This clone was observed a handful of times. J is TRBJ2-1 and V is TRBV9; the D is unclear. Looked up from germline, CDR1 is SGDLS and CDR2 is YYNGEE. V lost 2 bases and J lost 4, with 13 bases in between. This CDR3 has 15 amino acids. The CDR3 nucleotides are TGTGCCAGCAGCGTCTCGTCGGAACAGTACAATGAGCAGTTCTTC. Protein product: CASSVSSEQYNEQFF.

The count of this clone is one. V usage is TRBV24-1 and J usage is TRBJ1-2; a possible D gene is TRBD1 (6 bases). V shed 7 bases and J shed 8 bases, with 16 bases lying between them. Per germline, CDR1 KGHDR and CDR2 SFDVKD. This CDR3 region has 13 residues. The DNA of the CDR3 is TGTGCCACCAGCCAGGGGCCCCTTTGGGGCTACACCTTC. This sequence encodes CATSQGPLWGYTF.